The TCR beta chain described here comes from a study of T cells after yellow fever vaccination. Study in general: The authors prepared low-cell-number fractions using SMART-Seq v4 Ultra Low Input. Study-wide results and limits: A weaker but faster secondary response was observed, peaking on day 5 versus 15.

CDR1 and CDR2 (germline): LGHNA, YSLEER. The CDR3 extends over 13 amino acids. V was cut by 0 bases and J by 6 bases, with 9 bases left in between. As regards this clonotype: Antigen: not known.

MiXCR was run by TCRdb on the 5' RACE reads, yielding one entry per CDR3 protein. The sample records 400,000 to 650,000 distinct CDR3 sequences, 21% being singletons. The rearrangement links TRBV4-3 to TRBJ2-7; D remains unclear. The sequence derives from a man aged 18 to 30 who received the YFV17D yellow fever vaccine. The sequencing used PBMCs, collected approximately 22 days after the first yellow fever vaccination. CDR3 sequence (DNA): TGCGCCAGCAGCCAAGAGTTGTGGGCCGAGCAGTACTTC. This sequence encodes CASSQELWAEQYF.